This TCR beta chain derives from a study of T cells in Graves' hyperthyroidism and ophthalmopathy. This CDR3 contains 15 residues. Germline CDR1 reads SGHRS; CDR2 reads YFSETQ. Amplification of TCR beta CDR3 regions used RNA as the template. The HTBI primer set served for first-round RT-PCR of the TCR CDR3. From the multiplex PCR reads, TCRdb called clonotypes with MiXCR, one entry per CDR3 protein. The table records more than 150,000 distinct CDR3 sequences, 17% of them present only once. Among the patients, aged 18 to 65, hyperthyroidism was newly diagnosed and had lasted under 2 months. A patient was excluded if there was uncontrolled infection, other autoimmune disease, pregnancy or lactation. Fresh 10 ml peripheral blood yielded PBMCs. General study points: Blood shared most expanded thyroid clonotypes above 0.001.

Of note for this clonotype: The antigen is unknown. A much larger clone sits a single nucleotide away, making a read error possible.

Sequencing was performed on blood. The clonotype originates from a woman in her forties or fifties with Graves' hyperthyroidism. This sequence joins TRBV5-1 and TRBJ2-2; maybe TRBD1 (6 bases). The CDR3 DNA follows: TGCGCCTGCAGCTTGGGACATGCGGACACCGGGGAGCTGTTTTTT. Residues: CACSLGHADTGELFF.